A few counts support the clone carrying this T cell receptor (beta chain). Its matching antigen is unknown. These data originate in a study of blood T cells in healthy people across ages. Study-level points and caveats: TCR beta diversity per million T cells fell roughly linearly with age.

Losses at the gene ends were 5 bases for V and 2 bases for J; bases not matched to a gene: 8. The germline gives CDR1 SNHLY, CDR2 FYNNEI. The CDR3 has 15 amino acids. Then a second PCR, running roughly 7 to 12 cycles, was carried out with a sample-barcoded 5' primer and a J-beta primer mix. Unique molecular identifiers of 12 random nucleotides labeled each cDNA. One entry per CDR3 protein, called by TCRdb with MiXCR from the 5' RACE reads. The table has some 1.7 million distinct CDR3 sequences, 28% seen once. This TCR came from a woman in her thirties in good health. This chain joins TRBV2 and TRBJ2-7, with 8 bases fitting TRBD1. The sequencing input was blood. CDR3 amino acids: CASSLGPGQAYEQYF. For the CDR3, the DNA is TGTGCCAGCAGTCTCGGGCCGGGACAGGCCTACGAGCAGTACTTC.